This T cell receptor beta chain emerged from a study of cytomegalovirus exposure and HLA in healthy donors. PCR used 60 Vbeta primers and 13 Jbeta primers. Here immunoSEQ multiplex PCR was the method, and the copy in TCRdb shows in-frame clones only, minus some. The sample has some 67,000 clones, roughly nine tenths seen once. On this clone itself: Its specificity is not known.

The length of the CDR3 is 15 residues. V lost 0 bases and J lost 3, with 9 bases in between. Germline V lookup: CDR1 MNHNS, CDR2 SASEGT. The study's findings and limits: Differences between HLA loci emerged in a later analysis of TCR association rates, with DRB1 most and HLA-C fewest. Most TCR sequences proved rare, with some public TCRs found in many donors.

The sample comprised PBMCs. This clonotype originated in a woman in her 30s in good health and CMV-seropositive. The chain carries TRBV6-1 and TRBJ1-3; D gene ambiguous. CDR3 loop: CASSEAAASGNTIYF. The CDR3 DNA follows: TGTGCCAGCAGTGAAGCGGCAGCGAGTGGAAACACCATATATTTT.